Included here is one T cell receptor beta chain sequence, with context. This sample is part of a study of cytomegalovirus exposure and HLA in healthy donors. This CDR3 has 15 amino acids. With V trimmed by 3 bases and J by 5 bases, 7 bases remained unmatched. Germline V gene data show CDR1 as SGHTA and CDR2 as FQGTGA. Researchers ran the PCR with 60 Vbeta and 13 Jbeta primers. Data came from immunoSEQ multiplex PCR; TCRdb stores just in-frame clones and leaves some out. The sample yields approximately 150,000 clones, 72% seen once. The V gene is TRBV7-3, the J gene TRBJ2-3; 8 nucleotides align to TRBD2. This TCR came from a human donor in good health. The material sequenced was PBMCs. The DNA of the CDR3 is TGTGCCAGCAGCTTTCGGCGGGGGGACGGAGATACGCAGTATTTT. The encoded protein is CASSFRRGDGDTQYF.